The T cell receptor beta chain described here comes from a study of breast tumors, draining lymph nodes, adjacent tissues. Whole-study findings and limits: The data were judged consistent with most tumor T cells coming from lymph node and expanding in tumor. That most tumor T cells come from lymph nodes remained unproven. Compared with lymph nodes, tumors were less diverse; compared with nontumor tissue, more.

Germline CDR1 and CDR2: SEHNR and FQNEAQ (reference sequence). V was pared by 1 base and J by 7 bases, with 16 bases between. The CDR3 length is 15 residues. TCRdb re-called the multiplex PCR reads with MiXCR, one entry per CDR3 protein. Of fewer than 25,000 distinct CDR3 sequences detected, 60% to 70% appear once; the ten largest clones hold about 25%. Details on this clonotype: The target antigen is unknown.

This chain links TRBV7-9 with TRBJ2-5; D perhaps matches TRBD2 (5 bases). This TCR came from a female donor with breast cancer. Some clones in this sample may be carry-over from other donors' samples. Sequencing input: tumor-adjacent breast tissue. In nucleotides, the CDR3 is TGTGCCAGCAGCTTAGATGTTTCCGACCGGGGGACCCAGTACTTC. Its translation: CASSLDVSDRGTQYF.